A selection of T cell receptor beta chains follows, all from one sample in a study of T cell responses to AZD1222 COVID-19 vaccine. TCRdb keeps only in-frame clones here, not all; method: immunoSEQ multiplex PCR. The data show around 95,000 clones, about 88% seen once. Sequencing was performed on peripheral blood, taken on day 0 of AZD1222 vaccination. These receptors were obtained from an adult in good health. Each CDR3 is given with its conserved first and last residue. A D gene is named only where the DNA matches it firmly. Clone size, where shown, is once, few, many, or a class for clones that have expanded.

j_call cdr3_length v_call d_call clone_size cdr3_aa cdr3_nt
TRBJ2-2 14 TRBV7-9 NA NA CASSSARNTGELFF TGTGCCAGCAGCTCCGCAAGGAACACCGGGGAGCTGTTTTTT
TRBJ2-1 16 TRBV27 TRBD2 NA CASSLPGLAGNNEQFF TGTGCCAGCAGTTTACCCGGACTAGCGGGAAATAATGAGCAGTTCTTC
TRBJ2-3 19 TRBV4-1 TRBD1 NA CASSQDPGQGRGRTDTQYF TGCGCCAGCAGCCAAGATCCGGGACAGGGAAGAGGTAGGACAGATACGCAGTATTTT
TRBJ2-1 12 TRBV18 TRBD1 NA CASSPLRQGGFF TGTGCCAGCTCACCACTGAGACAGGGTGGGTTCTTC
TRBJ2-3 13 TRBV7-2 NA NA CASSLGRSATQYF TGTGCCAGCAGCCTCGGCCGGTCAGCAACGCAGTATTTT
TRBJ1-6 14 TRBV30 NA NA CAWTGPLLNSPLHF TGTGCCTGGACAGGGCCACTTCTAAATTCACCCCTCCACTTT
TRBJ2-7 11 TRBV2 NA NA CASRDNYEQYF TGTGCCAGCAGAGACAACTACGAGCAGTACTTC
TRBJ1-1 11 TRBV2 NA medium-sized CASSEGTEAFF TGTGCCAGCAGTGAGGGCACTGAAGCTTTCTTT
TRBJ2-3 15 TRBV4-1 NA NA CASSQTPTSTDTQYF TGCGCCAGCAGCCAGACACCGACTAGCACAGATACGCAGTATTTT
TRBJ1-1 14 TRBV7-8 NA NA CASSFIQEGTEAFF TGTGCCAGCAGCTTCATACAGGAGGGCACTGAAGCTTTCTTT
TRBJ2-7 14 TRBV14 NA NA CASRAGQNTYEQYF TGTGCCAGCAGGGCGGGACAGAATACCTACGAGCAGTACTTC
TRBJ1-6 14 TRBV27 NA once CASRSRQINSPLHF TGTGCCAGCAGGTCCAGGCAGATTAATTCACCCCTCCACTTT
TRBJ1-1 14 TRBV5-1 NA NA CASSLGGLNTEAFF TGCGCCAGCAGCTTGGGAGGTTTGAACACTGAAGCTTTCTTT
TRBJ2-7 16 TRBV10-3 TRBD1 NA CAISPGGTRSSYEQYF TGTGCCATCAGTCCAGGGGGTACTAGGAGCTCCTACGAGCAGTACTTC
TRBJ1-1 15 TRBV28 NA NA CASSLRSGGTTEAFF TGTGCCAGCAGTTTAAGGTCCGGGGGGACCACTGAAGCTTTCTTT
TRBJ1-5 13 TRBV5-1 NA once CASSLAGDQPQHF TGCGCCAGCAGCTTGGCGGGAGATCAGCCCCAGCATTTT
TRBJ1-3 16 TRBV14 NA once CASSQGRGGVGNTIYF TGTGCCAGCAGCCAAGGTCGCGGAGGAGTGGGAAACACCATATATTTT
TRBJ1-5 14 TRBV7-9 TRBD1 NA CASSPGTGEGPQHF TGTGCCAGCAGCCCCGGGACAGGGGAAGGGCCCCAGCATTTT
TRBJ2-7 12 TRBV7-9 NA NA CASSSGPYEQYF TGTGCCAGCAGCTCGGGACCCTACGAGCAGTACTTC
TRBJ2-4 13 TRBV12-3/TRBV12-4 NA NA CASSFGGMNIQYF TGTGCCAGCAGTTTTGGGGGAATGAACATTCAGTACTTC
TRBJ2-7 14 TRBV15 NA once CATSRAVPPRGQYF TGTGCCACCAGCAGGGCAGTCCCGCCTAGGGGGCAGTACTTC
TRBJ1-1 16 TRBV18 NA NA CASSPSTGTVNTEAFF TGTGCCAGCTCACCAAGTACCGGGACGGTGAACACTGAAGCTTTCTTT
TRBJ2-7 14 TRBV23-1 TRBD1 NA CASTGTGRDYEQYF TGCGCCAGCACCGGGACAGGGCGGGACTACGAGCAGTACTTC
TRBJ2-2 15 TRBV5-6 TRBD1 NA CASSWDRGRTGELFF TGTGCCAGCAGCTGGGACAGGGGTAGGACCGGGGAGCTGTTTTTT
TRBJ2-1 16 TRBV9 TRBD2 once CASSPRGASGRVEQFF TGTGCCAGCAGCCCCCGAGGCGCTAGCGGGAGGGTTGAGCAGTTCTTC
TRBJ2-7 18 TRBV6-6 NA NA CASSRPSFPGATTGEQYF TGTGCCAGCAGTCGTCCCAGTTTTCCAGGGGCGACTACGGGCGAGCAGTACTTC
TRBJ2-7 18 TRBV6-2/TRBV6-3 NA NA CASSYQRSVALHIYEQYF TGTGCCAGCAGTTACCAACGGTCAGTAGCCCTACATATATACGAGCAGTACTTC
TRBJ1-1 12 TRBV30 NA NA CAWSPVNTEAFF TGTGCCTGGAGTCCAGTGAACACTGAAGCTTTCTTT
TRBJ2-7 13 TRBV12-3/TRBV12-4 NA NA CASSFRDTYEQYF TGTGCCAGCAGTTTTCGGGACACCTACGAGCAGTACTTC
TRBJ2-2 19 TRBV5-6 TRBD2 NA CASSLPTSGSSVITGELFF TGTGCCAGCAGCCTACCGACTAGCGGGAGTTCTGTGATCACCGGGGAGCTGTTTTTT
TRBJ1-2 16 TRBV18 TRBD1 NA CASSPRQGVEGYGYTF TGTGCCAGCTCACCAAGACAGGGGGTTGAGGGCTATGGCTACACCTTC
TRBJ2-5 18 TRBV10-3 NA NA CAISESHIASSYQETQYF TGTGCCATCAGTGAGTCTCACATCGCTAGCAGCTACCAAGAGACCCAGTACTTC
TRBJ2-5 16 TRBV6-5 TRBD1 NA CASSSKQGAGEETQYF TGTGCCAGCAGTTCCAAACAGGGGGCTGGGGAAGAGACCCAGTACTTC
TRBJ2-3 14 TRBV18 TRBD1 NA CASSPGQSTDTQYF TGTGCCAGCTCCCCGGGACAGTCCACAGATACGCAGTATTTT
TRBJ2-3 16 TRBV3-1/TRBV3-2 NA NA CASSQGTGASTDTQYF TGTGCCAGCAGCCAAGGAACGGGGGCTAGCACAGATACGCAGTATTTT
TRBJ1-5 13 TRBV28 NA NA CASRYRGNQPQHF TGTGCCAGCCGATACCGGGGCAATCAGCCCCAGCATTTT
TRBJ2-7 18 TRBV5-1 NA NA CASSLEAGVSATGYEQYF TGCGCCAGCAGCTTGGAGGCAGGGGTTAGCGCGACAGGCTACGAGCAGTACTTC